Presented here are 6 T cell receptor beta chains from one specimen sequenced in a study of human T cells and chemical hapten exposure. The time point is: patch test 2, 6 weeks after DPC sensitization. Treatment noted: therapeutic diphenylcyclopropenone sensitization with weekly scalp DPC. TCRdb reprocessed the RACE reads via MiXCR and lists one record per CDR3 protein. The sample shows 350,000 to 400,000 distinct CDR3 sequences, 6% to 7% of them seen only once. The specimen was whole blood, collected in connection with sensitization to the hapten diphenylcyclopropenone (DPC). These receptors came from a woman between 18 and 29 years old with alopecia areata. Some clones in this sample may be carry-over from other donors' samples.

In its sample, this clonotype was seen a few times. The rearrangement joins TRBV4-3 to TRBJ1-4; D gene ambiguous. Germline V gene data show CDR1 as LGHNA and CDR2 as YSLEER. The CDR3 covers 13 residues. V was shortened by 8 bases and J by 0 bases, with 7 bases between the two germline ends. CDR3 bases: TGCGCCAGCGGGAGCGCAACTAATGAAAAACTGTTTTTT. The encoded protein is CASGSATNEKLFF.

This clonotype was detected a few times. This chain uses TRBV5-1 with TRBJ1-2; D unclear. This CDR3 has 16 residues. Per the germline V gene, CDR1 is SGHRS and CDR2 is YFSETQ. V dropped 2 bases and J dropped 3 bases, with 17 bases sitting between them. CDR3 in amino acids: CASSFERTSGYYGYTF. CDR3 sequence (DNA): TGCGCCAGCAGCTTCGAACGGACTTCAGGCTACTATGGCTACACCTTC.

The gene calls are TRBV5-1 and TRBJ1-2; TRBD1 might be the D (5 bases). The CDR3 loop spans 12 amino acids. Germline V gene lookup returns CDR1 SGHRS and CDR2 YFSETQ. The V end lost 3 bases, the J end lost 8 bases, and 11 bases lay between the germline ends. As DNA, the CDR3 is TGCGCCAGCAGCTCCAGGGTCGTCGGCTACACCTTC. Its translation: CASSSRVVGYTF.

This clonotype was observed a few times. The chain joins TRBV12-3 or TRBV12-4 to TRBJ2-3; maybe TRBD1 (6 bases). CDR3 size: 15 residues. The V end lost 7 bases, the J end lost 6 bases, and 20 bases lay between the germline ends. CDR3 loop: CASTPRAGEMDTQYF. CDR3 bases: TGTGCCAGCACCCCTAGGGCAGGGGAGATGGATACGCAGTATTTT.

In this sample, this clonotype turned up many times. V usage is TRBV18 and J usage is TRBJ2-7; D uncertain. The germline V gene encodes CDR1 KGHSH and CDR2 LQKENI. The CDR3 runs 13 residues. Deletions cut 1 base from V and 5 bases from J, with 9 bases between. This chain's CDR3 is CASSPLSADEQYF. The CDR3 DNA is TGTGCCAGCTCACCACTATCCGCTGACGAGCAGTACTTC.

This clonotype was detected a few times. The chain couples TRBV12-3 or TRBV12-4 to TRBJ2-1; 9 bases line up with TRBD2. V lost 1 base, J lost 14 bases, and 6 bases stayed unmatched. The CDR3 loop spans 13 amino acids. CDR3 sequence reads: CASSLEGGGDEFF. DNA of the CDR3: TGTGCCAGCAGTTTAGAAGGCGGGGGGGATGAGTTCTTC.